The clone carrying this T cell receptor (beta chain) has a count of ten or more. The entry originates in a study of identical twins. TCRdb used MiXCR to reprocess the 5' RACE reads, holding one entry per CDR3 protein. The sample carries 550,000 to 800,000 distinct CDR3 sequences, just over 7% recorded once. There were only healthy Caucasians among the donors. CDR3 length equals 14 residues. Trimming cost V 1 base and J 6 bases, with 12 bases left between them. CDR1 and CDR2 from the germline V gene are SEHNR and FQNEAQ (reference sequence). The data were also submitted as part of a second study, on yellow fever vaccine responses in identical twins.

V gene TRBV7-9 combines with J gene TRBJ1-1; no firm D call. The TCR was taken from a young woman in good health. The material sequenced was PBMCs. The CDR3 here is CASSLDQFSSEAFF. As DNA, the CDR3 is TGTGCCAGCAGCTTAGATCAGTTTTCCTCTGAAGCTTTCTTT.